These 14 T cell receptor beta chains originate from one sample sequenced in a study of blood T cell repertoires in COVID-19. Clones were read by immunoSEQ multiplex PCR, and TCRdb kept only the in-frame ones, dropping some. In the table there are under 110,000 clones, less than 85% of which are singletons. The sample consisted of peripheral blood. The source is a woman aged 60-75 years with acute or convalescent COVID-19.

The rearrangement links TRBV19 to TRBJ1-4, with TRBD1 matching 11 bases. After removal of 3 bases from V and 6 bases from J, the junction contained 0 bases not matched to a gene. The CDR3 covers 14 residues. CDR1 is LNHDA, CDR2 SQIVND, per germline (reference sequence). The CDR3 DNA reads TGTGCCAGTAGTATGGGACAGGGGGATGAAAAACTGTTTTTT. Translating it yields CASSMGQGDEKLFF.

This clone came up a few times. The gene calls are TRBV6-5 and TRBJ1-1; possible D gene TRBD1, 6 bases. Between the trimmed V and J ends, which lost 3 bases and 1 base, there was a span of 12 bases. The germline CDR1 and CDR2 sequences are MNHEY and SVGAGI. The CDR3 spans 15 residues. CDR3 loop: CASSYVTDRNTEAFF. The CDR3 DNA follows: TGTGCCAGCAGTTATGTGACGGACAGGAACACTGAAGCTTTCTTT.

The chain uses TRBV3-1 (or the pseudogene TRBV3-2) and TRBJ2-1; 7 bases match TRBD2. Trimming removed 1 base from V and 5 bases from J; junction bases left unmatched: 5. Germline V lookup: CDR1 LGHDT, CDR2 YNNKEL (reference sequence). The CDR3 totals 15 residues. CDR3 protein: CASSQVAGEHNEQFF. CDR3 nucleotide sequence: TGTGCCAGCAGCCAAGTTGCGGGGGAGCACAATGAGCAGTTCTTC.

The chain joins TRBV5-1 to TRBJ1-4; 10 positions match TRBD1. The CDR3 extends over 16 amino acids. V was clipped by 0 bases and J by 7 bases; unmatched bases: 6. Germline V CDR1 and CDR2: SGHRS, YFSETQ. In DNA form, the CDR3 reads TGCGCCAGCAGCTTGGCCCGACAGGGGGCGGGTGAAAAACTGTTTTTT. Translated: CASSLARQGAGEKLFF. The entire variable domain, with the rest obtained from reference TRBV5-1 and TRBJ1-4, is as follows: KAGVTQTPRYLIKTRGQQVTLSCSPISGHRSVSWYQQTPGQGLQFLFEYFSETQRNKGNFPGRFSGRQFSNSRSEMNVSTLELGDSALYLCASSLARQGAGEKLFFGSGTQLSVL.

The chain joins TRBV5-1 to TRBJ2-1, with TRBD1 matching over 7 bases. CDR3 length: 14 amino acids. V lost 6 bases and J lost 2; bases outside the gene matches: 5. Looked up from germline, CDR1 is SGHRS and CDR2 is YFSETQ. The CDR3 loop is CASMADRTYNEQFF. The CDR3 nucleotides read TGCGCCAGCATGGCGGACAGGACCTACAATGAGCAGTTCTTC. The variable domain in full, with the rest retrieved from reference TRBV5-1 and TRBJ2-1, is KAGVTQTPRYLIKTRGQQVTLSCSPISGHRSVSWYQQTPGQGLQFLFEYFSETQRNKGNFPGRFSGRQFSNSRSEMNVSTLELGDSALYLCASMADRTYNEQFFGPGTRLTVL.

This rearrangement joins TRBV14 to TRBJ2-1, with D perhaps TRBD1 (6 bases). Germline-derived CDR1 and CDR2 are SGHDN and FVKESK. V was shortened by 0 bases and J by 8 bases, with 14 bases between the two germline ends. CDR3 size: 15 residues. CDR3 nucleotides: TGTGCCAGCAGCCAAGAAACAGGGAATGGCCATGAGCAGTTCTTC. Amino acid sequence: CASSQETGNGHEQFF.

The chain recombines TRBV4-1 with TRBJ1-4; D ambiguous. The CDR3 is made up of 16 amino acids. The V gene lost 0 bases and the J gene lost 0 bases, with 8 bases spanning the gap. Germline CDR1 is MGHRA and CDR2 is YSYEKL. CDR3 loop: CASSQDTIATNEKLFF. Written as DNA, the CDR3 is TGCGCCAGCAGCCAAGATACGATAGCAACTAATGAAAAACTGTTTTTT.

J is TRBJ1-4 and V is TRBV30, with TRBD1 matching over 7 bases. The CDR3 loop spans 15 amino acids. In germline, CDR1 is GTSNPN, CDR2 SVGIG (reference sequence). V dropped 1 base and J dropped 6; count of bases not matched to a gene: 8. The CDR3 coding sequence is TGTGCCTGGAGTGCCCGGGACAGAAGGGATGAAAAACTGTTTTTT. The encoded protein is CAWSARDRRDEKLFF.

The chain recombines TRBV2 with TRBJ2-5, with 9 bases identical to TRBD1. This CDR3 has 15 residues. Trimming took 4 bases from V and 5 from J; bases not matched to a gene: 8. Per the germline V gene, CDR1 is SNHLY and CDR2 is FYNNEI. The CDR3 here is CASSGQGQGVETQYF. In DNA form, the CDR3 reads TGTGCCAGCAGTGGTCAGGGACAGGGAGTGGAGACCCAGTACTTC.

V is TRBV6-5 and J is TRBJ1-2, with 7 bases matching TRBD1. J gave up 8 bases and V 6 bases, and 9 bases lay outside the gene matches. CDR3 length: 13 amino acids. Germline V gene data show CDR1 as MNHEY and CDR2 as SVGAGI. The CDR3 sequence is CASSRGGARGYTF. For the CDR3, the DNA is TGTGCCAGCAGCCGAGGGGGCGCAAGGGGCTACACCTTC.

The chain couples TRBV6-5 to TRBJ2-2; D not resolved. The germline V and J ends were trimmed by 6 bases and 6 bases, with 11 bases remaining between them. The CDR3 is made up of 13 amino acids. Germline lookup yields CDR1 MNHEY and CDR2 SVGAGI. DNA for the CDR3: TGTGCCAGCAGAGTGGCCGTTGCCGGGGAGCTGTTTTTT. The encoded protein is CASRVAVAGELFF.

The chain recombines TRBV2 with TRBJ2-2, with TRBD2 matching over 8 bases. Germline CDR1 is SNHLY and CDR2 is FYNNEI. V was clipped by 4 bases and J by 7 bases; unmatched bases: 8. The CDR3 extends over 15 amino acids. The CDR3: CASSVLRGAVGELFF. As DNA, the CDR3 is TGTGCCAGCAGTGTTTTGCGGGGGGCAGTCGGGGAGCTGTTTTTT.

The chain uses TRBV10-3 and TRBJ1-2; 7 bases match TRBD1. The CDR3 loop spans 17 amino acids. CDR1 ENHRY and CDR2 SYGVKD come from the germline V gene. V was clipped by 2 bases and J by 8 bases; unmatched bases: 17. The CDR3 sequence: CAISEPKTGTAVWGYTF. DNA for the CDR3: TGTGCCATCAGTGAGCCGAAAACAGGGACAGCGGTCTGGGGCTACACCTTC.

In its sample, this clone was seen once. V is TRBV24-1 and J is TRBJ2-1; 7 bases fit TRBD2. Germline V CDR1 and CDR2: KGHDR, SFDVKD. The ends lost 4 bases at V and 0 bases at J; junction bases unmatched: 5. This CDR3 has 16 residues. This CDR3 reads CATSDRSGDSYNEQFF. The CDR3 DNA reads TGTGCCACCAGTGACCGGAGCGGGGACTCCTACAATGAGCAGTTCTTC.